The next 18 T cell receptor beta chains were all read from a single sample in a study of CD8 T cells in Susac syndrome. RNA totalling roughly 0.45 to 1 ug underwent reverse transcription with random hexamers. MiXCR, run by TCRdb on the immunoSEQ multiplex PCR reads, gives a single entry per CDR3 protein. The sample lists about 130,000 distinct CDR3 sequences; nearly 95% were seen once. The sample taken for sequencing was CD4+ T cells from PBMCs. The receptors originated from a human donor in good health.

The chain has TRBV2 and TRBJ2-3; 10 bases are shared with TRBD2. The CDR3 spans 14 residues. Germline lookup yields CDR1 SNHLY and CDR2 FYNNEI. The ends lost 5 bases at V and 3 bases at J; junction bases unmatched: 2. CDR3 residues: CASSWTSGTDTQYF. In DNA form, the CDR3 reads TGTGCCAGCAGTTGGACTAGCGGAACAGATACGCAGTATTTT.

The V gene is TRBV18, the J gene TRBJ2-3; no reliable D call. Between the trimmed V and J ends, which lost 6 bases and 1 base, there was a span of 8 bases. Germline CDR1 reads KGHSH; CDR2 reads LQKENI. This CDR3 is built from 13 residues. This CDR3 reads CASSLGGTDTQYF. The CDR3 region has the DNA TGTGCCAGCTCCCTGGGCGGCACAGATACGCAGTATTTT.

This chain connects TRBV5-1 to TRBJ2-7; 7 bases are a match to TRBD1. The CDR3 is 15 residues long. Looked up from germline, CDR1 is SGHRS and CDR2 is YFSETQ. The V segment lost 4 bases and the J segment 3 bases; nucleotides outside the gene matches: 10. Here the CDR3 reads CASSLGSQGNYEQYF. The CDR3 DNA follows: TGCGCCAGCAGCCTAGGGTCACAGGGGAACTACGAGCAGTACTTC.

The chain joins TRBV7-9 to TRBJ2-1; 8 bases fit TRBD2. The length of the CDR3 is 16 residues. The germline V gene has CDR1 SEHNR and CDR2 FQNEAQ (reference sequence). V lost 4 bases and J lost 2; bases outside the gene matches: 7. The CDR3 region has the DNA TGTGCCAGCAGCTATACGGGGGGGGACACCTACAATGAGCAGTTCTTC. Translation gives CASSYTGGDTYNEQFF.

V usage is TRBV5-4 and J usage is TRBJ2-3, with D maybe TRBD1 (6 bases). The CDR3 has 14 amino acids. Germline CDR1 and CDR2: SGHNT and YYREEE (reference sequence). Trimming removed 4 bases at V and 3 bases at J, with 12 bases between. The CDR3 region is CASSPKGETDTQYF. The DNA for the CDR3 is TGTGCCAGCAGCCCCAAGGGGGAGACAGATACGCAGTATTTT.

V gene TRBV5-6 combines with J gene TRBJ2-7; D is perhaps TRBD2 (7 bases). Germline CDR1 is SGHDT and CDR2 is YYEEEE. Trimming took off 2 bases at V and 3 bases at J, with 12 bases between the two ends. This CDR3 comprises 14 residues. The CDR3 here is CASSLAGQSYEQYF. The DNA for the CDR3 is TGTGCCAGCAGCTTAGCGGGACAAAGCTACGAGCAGTACTTC.

The CDR3 nucleotides are TGTGCCAGCAGCCCCTGGAGGGGGCGGCCCCAGCATTTT. Translation gives CASSPWRGRPQHF. This chain links TRBV12-3 or TRBV12-4 with TRBJ1-5, with TRBD1 matching 7 bases. There are 13 residues in the CDR3. The junction had 8 bases not matched to a gene; V was cut back by 6 bases and J by 9 bases.

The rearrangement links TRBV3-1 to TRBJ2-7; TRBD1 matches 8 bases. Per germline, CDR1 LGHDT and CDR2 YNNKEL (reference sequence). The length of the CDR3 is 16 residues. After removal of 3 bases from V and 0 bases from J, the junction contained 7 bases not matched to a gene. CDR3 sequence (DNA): TGTGCCAGCAGCCACCTTCGGACAGGGAACTCCTACGAGCAGTACTTC. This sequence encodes CASSHLRTGNSYEQYF.

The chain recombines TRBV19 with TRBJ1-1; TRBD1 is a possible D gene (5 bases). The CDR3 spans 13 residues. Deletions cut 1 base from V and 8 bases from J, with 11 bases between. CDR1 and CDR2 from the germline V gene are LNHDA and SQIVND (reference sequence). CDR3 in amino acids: CASSIGGQTEAFF. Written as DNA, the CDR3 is TGTGCCAGTAGTATAGGAGGACAAACCGAAGCTTTCTTT.

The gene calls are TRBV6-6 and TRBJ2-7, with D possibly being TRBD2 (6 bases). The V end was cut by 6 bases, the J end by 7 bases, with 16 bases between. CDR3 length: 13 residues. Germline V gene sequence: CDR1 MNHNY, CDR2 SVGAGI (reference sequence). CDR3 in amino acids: CASSPRPAGEQYF. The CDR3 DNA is TGTGCCAGCAGCCCGAGACCCGCGGGGGAGCAGTACTTC.

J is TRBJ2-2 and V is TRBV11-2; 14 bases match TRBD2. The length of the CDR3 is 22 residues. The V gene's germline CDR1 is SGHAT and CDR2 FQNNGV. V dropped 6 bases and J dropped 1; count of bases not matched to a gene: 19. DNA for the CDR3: TGTGCCAGCAGTAAGAAGAGGGGGGGACTAGCGGGAGCGTCAGGGAACACCGGGGAGCTGTTTTTT. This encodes CASSKKRGGLAGASGNTGELFF.

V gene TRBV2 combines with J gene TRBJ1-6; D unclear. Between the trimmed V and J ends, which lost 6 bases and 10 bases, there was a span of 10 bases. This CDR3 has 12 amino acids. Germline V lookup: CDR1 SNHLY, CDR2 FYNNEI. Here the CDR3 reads CASRLLRSPLHF. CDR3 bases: TGTGCCAGCAGGCTTCTTAGGTCACCCCTCCACTTT.

The DNA of the CDR3 is TGTGCCTGGACCCAACAAGATACGCAGTATTTT. Translation gives CAWTQQDTQYF. This chain links TRBV30 with TRBJ2-3; unclear D gene. Trimming stripped 4 bases from V and 5 bases from J, with 7 bases between. The CDR3 consists of 11 residues. Germline V gene lookup returns CDR1 GTSNPN and CDR2 SVGIG (reference sequence).

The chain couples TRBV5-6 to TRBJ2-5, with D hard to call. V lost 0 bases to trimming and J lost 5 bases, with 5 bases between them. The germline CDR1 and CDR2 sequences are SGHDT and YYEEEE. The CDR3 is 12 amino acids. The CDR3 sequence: CASSLADETQYF. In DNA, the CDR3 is TGTGCCAGCAGCTTGGCCGATGAGACCCAGTACTTC.

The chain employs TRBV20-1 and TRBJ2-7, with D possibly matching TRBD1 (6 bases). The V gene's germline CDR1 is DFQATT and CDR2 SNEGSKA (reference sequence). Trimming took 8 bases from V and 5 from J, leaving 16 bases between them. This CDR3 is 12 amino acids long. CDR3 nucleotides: TGCAGTATGGACAGCAGGCATCACGAGCAGTACTTC. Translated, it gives CSMDSRHHEQYF.

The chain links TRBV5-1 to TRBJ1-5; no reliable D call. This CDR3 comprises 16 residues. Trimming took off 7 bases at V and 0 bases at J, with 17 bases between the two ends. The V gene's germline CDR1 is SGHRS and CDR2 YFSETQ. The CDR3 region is CASRHPEAYSNQPQHF. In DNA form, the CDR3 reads TGCGCCAGCCGACACCCCGAGGCGTATAGCAATCAGCCCCAGCATTTT.

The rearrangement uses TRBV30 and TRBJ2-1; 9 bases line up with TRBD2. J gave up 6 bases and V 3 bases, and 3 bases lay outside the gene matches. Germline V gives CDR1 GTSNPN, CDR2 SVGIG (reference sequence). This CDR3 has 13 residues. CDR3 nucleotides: TGTGCCTGGAGAGTAGCGGGGGTCAATGAGCAGTTCTTC. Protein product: CAWRVAGVNEQFF.

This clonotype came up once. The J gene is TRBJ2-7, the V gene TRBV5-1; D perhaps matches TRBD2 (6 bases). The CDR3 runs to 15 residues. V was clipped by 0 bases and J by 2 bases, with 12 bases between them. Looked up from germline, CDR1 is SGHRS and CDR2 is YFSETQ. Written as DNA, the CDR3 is TGCGCCAGCAGCTTGGAGGTAGCGGAGGCCTACGAGCAGTACTTC. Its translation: CASSLEVAEAYEQYF.